This TCR beta chain stems from a study of blood T cell repertoires in COVID-19. The overall study: The United States, Italy and Spain were the sources of the acute and convalescent COVID-19 samples. Nucleic acid was either cDNA or gDNA, and it came from T cells, B-cell-depleted T cells, or PBMCs.

The germline V and J ends were trimmed by 4 bases and 4 bases, with 13 bases remaining between them. Per the germline V gene, CDR1 is SGHVS and CDR2 is FQNEAQ. CDR3 length equals 14 residues. As processed by the authors: Reference gene primer amplification gave nucleated cell count estimates. The table came from immunoSEQ multiplex PCR; TCRdb's copy has only in-frame clones and leaves some out. The DNA was the basis for D and trimming; V, J and clone size are from that table. The sample records 100,000 to 150,000 clones, 80% to 90% being singletons. The sample taken for sequencing was peripheral blood. The clonotype comes from a man older than 75 with active or convalescent COVID-19. The chain is built from TRBV7-8 and TRBJ1-2, with D uncertain. CDR3 region: CASSSLGPAYGYTF. In DNA, the CDR3 is TGTGCCAGCAGCTCGTTGGGCCCAGCCTATGGCTACACCTTC.